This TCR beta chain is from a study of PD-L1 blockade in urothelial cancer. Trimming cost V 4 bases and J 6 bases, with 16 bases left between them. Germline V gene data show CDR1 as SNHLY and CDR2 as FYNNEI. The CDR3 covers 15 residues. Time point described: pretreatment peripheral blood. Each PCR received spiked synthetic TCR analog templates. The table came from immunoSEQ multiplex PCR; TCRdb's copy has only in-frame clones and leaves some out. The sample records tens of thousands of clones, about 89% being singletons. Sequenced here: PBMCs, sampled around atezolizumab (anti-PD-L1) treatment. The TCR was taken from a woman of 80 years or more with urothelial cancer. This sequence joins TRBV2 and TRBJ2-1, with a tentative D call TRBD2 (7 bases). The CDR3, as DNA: TGTGCCAGCAGTGGGGGCGGGGGCGGTCCCAATGAGCAGTTCTTC. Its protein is CASSGGGGGPNEQFF.